The 21 T cell receptor beta chains presented below share a single source sample, sequenced in a study of cytomegalovirus exposure and HLA in healthy donors. The PCR used 60 Vbeta and 13 Jbeta primers. TCRdb keeps only in-frame clones here, not all; method: immunoSEQ multiplex PCR. The table shows 100,000 or so clones, with roughly 76% occurring only once. Sequences were obtained from PBMCs. Source of these receptors: a woman aged 40 to 49 in good health and CMV-seropositive.

The chain joins TRBV29-1 to TRBJ2-1; a weak D match, TRBD1 (7 bases). The CDR3 has 12 residues. V was cut by 7 bases and J by 11 bases, with 18 bases left in between. Germline values: CDR1 SQVTM, CDR2 ANQGSEA. CDR3 region: CSAGGGDRKQFF. Here the CDR3 DNA reads TGCAGCGCTGGGGGCGGGGACAGAAAGCAGTTCTTC.

The chain combines TRBV6-6 with TRBJ2-7; D unresolved. CDR1 and CDR2 from the germline V gene are MNHNY and SVGAGI (reference sequence). Trimming shortened V by 8 bases and J by 2 bases, and 13 bases separated the two germline ends. This CDR3 is built from 13 residues. The CDR3 nucleotides read TGTGCCAGCCTTCGGCAGGCCACCTACGAGCAGTACTTC. Protein: CASLRQATYEQYF.

This clone was detected a few times. The chain employs TRBV5-1 and TRBJ2-7, with D unclear. Germline assignment: CDR1 SGHRS and CDR2 YFSETQ. The V end was cut by 0 bases, the J end by 2 bases, with 9 bases between. This CDR3 spans 14 amino acids. In DNA form, the CDR3 reads TGCGCCAGCAGCTTGGGAATAGATACCTACGAGCAGTACTTC. Its protein product is CASSLGIDTYEQYF.

The V gene is TRBV4-1, the J gene TRBJ1-4; 10 nucleotides match TRBD1. The CDR3 is 19 residues long. V trimming: 0 bases; J trimming: 8 bases; junction bases outside the gene matches: 15. Germline CDR1 is MGHRA and CDR2 is YSYEKL. This chain's CDR3 is CASSQEGRQGADMGEKLFF. CDR3 bases: TGCGCCAGCAGCCAAGAGGGGAGACAGGGGGCAGATATGGGGGAAAAACTGTTTTTT.

The chain recombines TRBV12-5 with TRBJ1-4; D unclear. V lost 6 bases, J lost 8 bases, and 13 bases lay in between. The CDR3 has 13 amino acids. Germline assignment: CDR1 LGHNT and CDR2 FRNRAP. The CDR3 spells CASGGGSSEKLFF. CDR3 nucleotides: TGTGCTAGTGGCGGAGGATCGTCCGAAAAACTGTTTTTT.

J is TRBJ1-1 and V is TRBV10-3; D possibly corresponds to TRBD1 (6 bases). CDR1 is ENHRY and CDR2 is SYGVKD in the germline V gene. V was pared by 7 bases and J by 5 bases, with 14 bases between. This CDR3 has 13 residues. The CDR3 DNA reads TGTGCCATCACTAGGACAGATGGGACTGAAGCTTTCTTT. This codes for CAITRTDGTEAFF.

The chain combines TRBV19 with TRBJ2-7; D is perhaps TRBD1 (5 bases). This CDR3 is built from 15 residues. From germline, CDR1 is LNHDA and CDR2 SQIVND (reference sequence). Trimming left V 5 bases short and J 0 bases short, with 14 bases between. The CDR3 reads CASSRGHGYSYEQYF. As DNA, the CDR3 is TGTGCCAGTAGTCGAGGACACGGCTACTCCTACGAGCAGTACTTC.

The chain couples TRBV10-3 to TRBJ2-4, with 7 bases that match TRBD1. The CDR3 has 17 amino acids. Germline CDR1 is ENHRY and CDR2 is SYGVKD. The junction had 7 bases not matched to a gene; V was cut back by 2 bases and J by 0 bases. CDR3 amino acids: CAISEPGTAVAKNIQYF. The CDR3 DNA sequence: TGTGCCATCAGTGAGCCAGGGACAGCCGTAGCCAAAAACATTCAGTACTTC.

J is TRBJ1-2 and V is TRBV6-1; TRBD1 agrees at 9 bases. Germline assignment: CDR1 MNHNS and CDR2 SASEGT. The length of the CDR3 is 13 residues. The J segment lost 8 bases and the V segment lost 4 bases, leaving 5 bases of the junction unmatched. Here the CDR3 DNA reads TGTGCCAGCAGTGGGACAGGGGACGACGGCTACACCTTC. It specifies CASSGTGDDGYTF.

V and J are TRBV5-6 and TRBJ1-5; 9 positions match TRBD1. Germline values: CDR1 SGHDT, CDR2 YYEEEE. This CDR3 spans 14 amino acids. V shed 4 bases, J shed 5 bases, and the junction held 4 bases outside the gene matches. The CDR3 protein is CASSEGQGYQPQHF. CDR3 in DNA: TGTGCCAGCAGCGAGGGACAGGGCTATCAGCCCCAGCATTTT.

V is TRBV2 and J is TRBJ1-5; D unresolved. The V end was cut by 5 bases, the J end by 1 base, with 9 bases between. The germline CDR1 and CDR2 sequences are SNHLY and FYNNEI. This CDR3 region has 14 residues. As DNA, the CDR3 is TGTGCCAGCAGTCTTTCCCCCAGCAATCAGCCCCAGCATTTT. It is translated as CASSLSPSNQPQHF.

The chain is built from TRBV20-1 and TRBJ1-4; 8 bases are a match to TRBD1. Per the germline V gene, CDR1 is DFQATT and CDR2 is SNEGSKA (reference sequence). The CDR3 has 11 residues. V lost 8 bases, J lost 8 bases, and 4 bases stayed unmatched. The CDR3 here is CSTRGREKLFF. The CDR3 region has the DNA TGCAGTACCAGGGGGCGAGAAAAACTGTTTTTT.

The V and J genes are TRBV6-1 and TRBJ1-5, with D tentatively TRBD1 (6 bases). This CDR3 has 17 residues. CDR1 is MNHNS and CDR2 is SASEGT in the germline V gene. V lost 4 bases, J lost 0 bases, and 16 bases lay in between. CDR3 nucleotide sequence: TGTGCCAGCAGTGGCGAGGACAGACCTTATAGCAATCAGCCCCAGCATTTT. As protein: CASSGEDRPYSNQPQHF.

This clone was detected a few times. The chain is built from TRBV5-1 and TRBJ2-2, with D perhaps TRBD2 (5 bases). V shed 3 bases and J shed 4 bases, with 13 bases lying between them. Germline CDR1 SGHRS, CDR2 YFSETQ. The CDR3 consists of 15 residues. CDR3: CASSWAGQTTGELFF. Written as DNA, the CDR3 is TGCGCCAGCAGCTGGGCGGGCCAAACCACCGGGGAGCTGTTTTTT.

The chain couples TRBV29-1 to TRBJ1-1; 7 nucleotides line up with TRBD1. The CDR3 is 13 residues long. Germline V gene sequence: CDR1 SQVTM, CDR2 ANQGSEA. The ends lost 5 bases at V and 4 bases at J; junction bases unmatched: 7. Here the CDR3 reads CSVWTGWVTEAFF. Here the CDR3 DNA reads TGCAGCGTTTGGACAGGTTGGGTCACTGAAGCTTTCTTT.

V and J are TRBV5-1 and TRBJ2-5; TRBD2 aligns across 7 bases. The V segment lost 7 bases and the J segment 3 bases; nucleotides outside the gene matches: 3. The CDR3 is 12 residues long. Germline CDR1 is SGHRS and CDR2 is YFSETQ. CDR3 nucleotides: TGCGCCAGCCAACGGGGGGAAGAGACCCAGTACTTC. Amino acids: CASQRGEETQYF.

This clone came up a few times. This chain uses TRBV19 with TRBJ2-3; 8 nucleotides agree with TRBD1. CDR1 is LNHDA, CDR2 SQIVND, per germline (reference sequence). This CDR3 comprises 17 residues. V lost 2 bases and J lost 1; bases outside the gene matches: 8. For the CDR3, the DNA is TGTGCCAGTAGTATAAGCGGCAGGGGGCGCGGCACAGATACGCAGTATTTT. Translating gives CASSISGRGRGTDTQYF. The full variable domain, in which reference TRBV19 and TRBJ2-3 provide the parts outside the CDR3, is DGGITQSPKYLFRKEGQNVTLSCEQNLNHDAMYWYRQDPGQGLRLIYYSQIVNDFQKGDIAEGYSVSREKKESFPLTVTSAQKNPTAFYLCASSISGRGRGTDTQYFGPGTRLTVL.

The chain is built from TRBV5-1 and TRBJ1-2; 10 nucleotides agree with TRBD1. The V gene end was trimmed by 3 bases and the J gene end by 5 bases; junction bases not matched to a gene: 22. Germline CDR1 is SGHRS and CDR2 is YFSETQ. The CDR3 has 20 residues. The CDR3 DNA reads TGCGCCAGCAGCTCTTCCGTGGGGCGGACTCGGGGACAGGGGTGGTATGGCTACACCTTC. It specifies CASSSSVGRTRGQGWYGYTF.

This clone was counted once. The chain employs TRBV7-9 and TRBJ2-5; maybe TRBD1 (5 bases). The V end was cut by 2 bases, the J end by 3 bases, with 7 bases between. Germline V gene data show CDR1 as SEHNR and CDR2 as FQNEAQ (reference sequence). This CDR3 has 13 residues. The CDR3 region has the DNA TGTGCCAGCAGCTTAAACAGGAAAGAGACCCAGTACTTC. Amino acids: CASSLNRKETQYF.

This clone appeared a few times. The rearrangement uses TRBV7-2 and TRBJ2-3; 7 nucleotides match TRBD2. This CDR3 region has 14 residues. CDR1 and CDR2 from the germline V gene are SGHTA and FQGNSA. The V segment lost 3 bases and the J segment 2 bases; nucleotides outside the gene matches: 2. CDR3 sequence reads: CASSFGGFTDTQYF. The DNA for the CDR3 is TGTGCCAGCAGCTTCGGGGGGTTCACAGATACGCAGTATTTT.

In this sample, this clone turned up a few times. V is TRBV30 and J is TRBJ1-1; the match to TRBD1 covers 9 bases. V lost 3 bases, J lost 5 bases, and 4 bases stayed unmatched. Germline V gene lookup returns CDR1 GTSNPN and CDR2 SVGIG (reference sequence). CDR3 length: 13 residues. The DNA for the CDR3 is TGTGCCTGGAGGTTACAGGGGGCGACTGAAGCTTTCTTT. It is translated as CAWRLQGATEAFF.